This TCR beta chain originates from a study of CD8+ T cells in alopecia areata. Across the whole study: A regimen of oral tofacitinib, 5 to 10 mg twice daily, was given to treated patients.

Study-wide points: Researchers reported that TCR sharing among patients proved less clear than in mice, possibly HLA-linked.

The sample's treatment: oral pan-JAK inhibitor, 5-10 mg twice daily. Alopecia areata patients had lesional scalp punch biopsies and peripheral blood taken from them. The researchers isolated CD4+ and CD8+ T cells from PBMCs by sorting. Once RNA had been extracted, it was reverse transcribed into cDNA to act as the sequencing template. The assay was immunoSEQ multiplex PCR, and TCRdb's table has in-frame clones only and misses some. The sample lists roughly 180,000 clones, approximately 56% occurring once. A word on this clone: Its antigen is not known.

This CDR3 comprises 20 residues. Germline V CDR1 and CDR2: MGHRA, YSYEKL. The V and J ends lost 3 bases and 2 bases respectively, with 23 bases between them. The sequencing used CD4+ T cells sorted from blood, collected at week 4, from a patient treated with tofacitinib. The rearrangement uses TRBV4-1 and TRBJ2-6; the D call may be TRBD1 or TRBD2 (7 bases each). The TCR comes from a human donor with alopecia areata. The CDR3 protein is CASSQLHSGGALTGANVLTF. In DNA form, the CDR3 reads TGCGCCAGCAGCCAGCTCCATTCAGGGGGGGCTCTGACTGGGGCCAACGTCCTGACTTTC.